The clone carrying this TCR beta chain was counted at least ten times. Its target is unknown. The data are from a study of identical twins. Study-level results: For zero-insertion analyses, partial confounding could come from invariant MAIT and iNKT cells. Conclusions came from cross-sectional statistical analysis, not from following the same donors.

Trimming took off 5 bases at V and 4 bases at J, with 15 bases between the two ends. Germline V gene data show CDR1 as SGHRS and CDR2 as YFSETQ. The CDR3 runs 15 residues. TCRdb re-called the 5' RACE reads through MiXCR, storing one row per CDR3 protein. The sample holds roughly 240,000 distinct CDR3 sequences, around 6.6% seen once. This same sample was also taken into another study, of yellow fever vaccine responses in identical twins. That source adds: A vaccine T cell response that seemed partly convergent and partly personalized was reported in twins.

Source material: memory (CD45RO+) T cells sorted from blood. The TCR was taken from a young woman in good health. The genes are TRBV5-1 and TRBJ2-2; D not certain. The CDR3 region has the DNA TGCGCCAGCAGAACGGTGGGTTCGGTCACCGGGGAGCTGTTTTTT. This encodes CASRTVGSVTGELFF.